The rows below give T cell receptor beta chains drawn from one sample of a study of early T cells in non-severe SARS-CoV-2 infection. In TCRdb, the 5' RACE reads were re-called with MiXCR into one record per CDR3 protein. In the table there are roughly 75,000 distinct CDR3 sequences, roughly 12% of which are singletons. The sample comprised whole blood. The receptors come from an adult who was a healthcare worker with PCR-confirmed SARS-CoV-2 infection or an uninfected control (not recorded which). The CDR3 runs from the conserved cysteine through the conserved F or W. D genes are given only for firm matches. A clone size is listed for some rows: how often the clone was seen (once, few, many), or a class if it is expanded.

d_call,clone_size,v_call,j_call,cdr3_nt,cdr3_aa
TRBD2,many,TRBV28,TRBJ2-4,TGTGCCAGCAGTTCCGGGACTAGCGGGAGCCAAAACATTCAGTACTTC,CASSSGTSGSQNIQYF
-,few,TRBV29-1,TRBJ1-1,TGCAGCGTTGAACAGGGGCATACTGAAGCTTTCTTT,CSVEQGHTEAFF
-,few,TRBV12-3/TRBV12-4,TRBJ2-1,TGTGCCAGCGAAAGGAGCGTCCGAGAGCAGTTCTTC,CASERSVREQFF
TRBD2,many,TRBV11-2,TRBJ2-1,TGTGCCAGCGGCAAAGGAGTGGCTTCTAGCGGGAGGACTGAGCAGTTCTTC,CASGKGVASSGRTEQFF
-,few,TRBV3-1,TRBJ1-2,TGTGCCAGCAGCCAAACGACACCGTATGGCTACACCTTC,CASSQTTPYGYTF
TRBD1,-,TRBV4-1,TRBJ2-5,TGCGCCAGCAGCCTAAGCCGGACAGGTAACCAAGAGACCCAGTACTTC,CASSLSRTGNQETQYF
-,many,TRBV5-5,TRBJ1-2,TGTGCCAGCAGCTTACAGGGCCGTTCGGATGGCTACACCTTC,CASSLQGRSDGYTF
-,many,TRBV6-1,TRBJ1-5,TGTGCCAGCAGGACTGCCAATCAGCCCCAGCATTTT,CASRTANQPQHF
-,-,TRBV4-1,TRBJ2-1,TGCGCCAGCAGCCAAGGGACGAACACCTACAATGAGCAGTTCTTC,CASSQGTNTYNEQFF
TRBD1,-,TRBV4-1,TRBJ2-7,TGCGCCAGCAGCCAAGGGACAGGTGATGCCCACGAGCTGTACTTC,CASSQGTGDAHELYF
-,many,TRBV7-9,TRBJ1-1,TGTGCCAGCAGCCCAACGGCTGGAAACACTGAAGCTTTCTTT,CASSPTAGNTEAFF
-,many,TRBV28,TRBJ1-2,TGTGCCAGCTCCCGGGGGGGTGGCTACACCTTC,CASSRGGGYTF
-,-,TRBV6-1,TRBJ2-7,TGTGCCAGCAGTTGGACAGAAAGCTCCTACGAGCAGTACTTC,CASSWTESSYEQYF
-,few,TRBV18,TRBJ1-6,TGTGCCAGCTCACCATACGGTGACAGTTCACCCCTCCACTTT,CASSPYGDSSPLHF
-,few,TRBV24-1,TRBJ2-7,TGTGCCACCAGTGGCGGGGCCTCGGGCTCCTACGAGCAGTACTTC,CATSGGASGSYEQYF
TRBD2,few,TRBV5-1,TRBJ2-1,TGCGCCAGTTTTTTTCCCCTCGCGGGGGGAGACTTCTTC,CASFFPLAGGDFF
TRBD2,few,TRBV30,TRBJ2-1,TGTGCCTGGAGTGTACTAGCGGGAGACAATGAGCAGTTCTTC,CAWSVLAGDNEQFF
-,-,TRBV7-2,TRBJ1-1,TGTGCCGGCAGCTACGTCGTGCAGAACACTGAAGCTTTCTTT,CAGSYVVQNTEAFF
-,-,TRBV2,TRBJ2-7,TGTGCCAGCAGTGTGGCAGGGTCCTACGAGCAGTACTTC,CASSVAGSYEQYF
TRBD1,-,TRBV29-1,TRBJ2-7,TGCAGCGTTGAAGATTGGCCCGGACAGGGTGGGCACGAGCAGTACTTC,CSVEDWPGQGGHEQYF
-,few,TRBV5-6,TRBJ1-1,TGTGCCAGCAGCTTGCAGGGAGGATTGAACACTGAAGCTTTCTTT,CASSLQGGLNTEAFF
-,few,TRBV6-6,TRBJ1-4,TGTGCCAGCGGAACGACTAATGAAAAACTGTTTTTT,CASGTTNEKLFF
TRBD1,few,TRBV24-1,TRBJ2-1,TGTGCCACCAGTTCCACAGGGGGTACTAATGAGCAGTTCTTC,CATSSTGGTNEQFF
-,-,TRBV5-1,TRBJ2-5,TGCGCCAGCAGCTCCGGCACTAAAGAGACCCAGTACTTC,CASSSGTKETQYF
TRBD2,many,TRBV20-1,TRBJ2-3,TGCAGTGCTAGAGACCCTAGCGGTTCCACAGATACGCAGTATTTT,CSARDPSGSTDTQYF
-,-,TRBV7-8,TRBJ2-1,TGTGCCAGCAGCCTGGAGGGTCCGGCTAATCGACTGTCTGAGCAGTTCTTC,CASSLEGPANRLSEQFF
TRBD1,few,TRBV7-2,TRBJ2-7,TGTGCCAGCAGCTTAGCGTGGGACAGGGGGTGGGAGGAGCAGTACTTC,CASSLAWDRGWEEQYF